Following are 16 T cell receptor beta chains from one sample sequenced in a study of tumor-infiltrating lymphocytes in localized non-small cell lung cancer. Sequencing was performed with immunoSEQ multiplex PCR; in TCRdb, only in-frame clones are kept and a portion is missing. The sample gives 5,000 to 6,000 clones, around two thirds of which show up once; roughly 13% is in the top ten. Sequenced sample: uninvolved lung tissue not adjacent to the tumor. These receptors all stem from a human donor with non-small cell lung cancer.

By sample fraction, this clone is medium-sized (0.01 to 0.1%). V gene TRBV7-8 combines with J gene TRBJ2-7; D is undetermined. Germline V gene sequence: CDR1 SGHVS, CDR2 FQNEAQ. This CDR3 has 14 residues. V was shortened by 2 bases and J by 0 bases, with 8 bases between the two germline ends. CDR3 DNA sequence: TGTGCCAGCAGCTTATCCGCCAACTCCTACGAGCAGTACTTC. This codes for CASSLSANSYEQYF. The full variable domain, its missing parts supplied by reference TRBV7-8 and TRBJ2-7, is GAGVSQSPRYKVAKRGQDVALRCDPISGHVSLFWYQQALGQGPEFLTYFQNEAQLDKSGLPSDRFFAERPEGSVSTLKIQRTQQEDSAVYLCASSLSANSYEQYFGPGTRLTVT.

This chain connects TRBV30 to TRBJ1-1; maybe TRBD1 (5 bases). Trimming removed 1 base from V and 4 bases from J, with 13 bases in between. This CDR3 contains 14 residues. The V gene's germline CDR1 is GTSNPN and CDR2 SVGIG (reference sequence). The CDR3 protein is CAWSAGGGVTEAFF. The CDR3 region has the DNA TGTGCCTGGAGTGCGGGGGGTGGTGTCACTGAAGCTTTCTTT.

V gene TRBV6-6 combines with J gene TRBJ2-2, with 16 positions matching TRBD2. This CDR3 contains 16 residues. In germline, CDR1 is MNHNY, CDR2 SVGAGI (reference sequence). With 6 bases clipped from V and 5 bases from J, the junction kept 3 bases outside the gene matches. The CDR3 DNA follows: TGTGCCAGCAGCGAGGGACTAGCGGGAGGGACCGGGGAGCTGTTTTTT. Its translation: CASSEGLAGGTGELFF.

This chain connects TRBV30 to TRBJ1-3, with 9 positions matching TRBD1. Germline values: CDR1 GTSNPN, CDR2 SVGIG (reference sequence). The V gene end was trimmed by 7 bases and the J gene end by 3 bases; junction bases not matched to a gene: 7. The CDR3 sequence is 14 residues long. The CDR3 nucleotides are TGTGCCTTCTTACAGGGGGCATATGGAAACACCATATATTTT. This codes for CAFLQGAYGNTIYF. The whole variable domain, filled in from reference TRBV30 and TRBJ1-3, reads SQTIHQWPATLVQPVGSPLSLECTVEGTSNPNLYWYRQAAGRGLQLLFYSVGIGQISSEVPQNLSASRPQDRQFILSSKKLLLSDSGFYLCAFLQGAYGNTIYFGEGSWLTVV.

The J gene is TRBJ2-3, the V gene TRBV21-1; the table's D call of TRBD1 was not tested on the DNA. TRBV21-1 is a listed pseudogene. This CDR3 spans 18 amino acids. Here the CDR3 reads CASSRKGAETASTDTQYF. The CDR3 bases are TGTGCCAGCAGCAGAAAGGGGGCGGAGACCGCTAGCACAGATACGCAGTATTTT.

This clone has a handful of counts. The V gene is TRBV5-1, the J gene TRBJ2-1; 8 positions match TRBD2. The germline gives CDR1 SGHRS, CDR2 YFSETQ. Trimming at V came to 0 bases and at J to 7 bases, leaving 12 bases not matched to a gene. This CDR3 contains 17 residues. This chain's CDR3 is CASSLAGVAGGVNEQFF. CDR3 coding DNA: TGCGCCAGCAGCTTGGCGGGGGTTGCGGGAGGTGTGAATGAGCAGTTCTTC.

V is TRBV5-1 and J is TRBJ2-7; TRBD2 matches 12 bases. Germline-derived CDR1 and CDR2 are SGHRS and YFSETQ. The CDR3 consists of 14 residues. Trimming at V came to 4 bases and at J to 5 bases, leaving 4 bases not matched to a gene. The DNA of the CDR3 is TGCGCCAGCAGCCAGACTAGCGGGAGCCACGAGCAGTACTTC. Amino acids: CASSQTSGSHEQYF.

The chain uses TRBV11-2 and TRBJ2-5; 8 bases agree with TRBD1. Germline V gives CDR1 SGHAT, CDR2 FQNNGV. Trimming at V came to 5 bases and at J to 4 bases, leaving 6 bases not matched to a gene. The CDR3 has 14 residues. CDR3 loop: CASSADRGRETQYF. CDR3 in DNA: TGTGCCAGCAGCGCCGACAGGGGCAGAGAGACCCAGTACTTC.

The V call is TRBV28, the J call TRBJ1-2, with D possibly TRBD1 on 6 matching bases. Per the germline V gene, CDR1 is MDHEN and CDR2 is SYDVKM. This CDR3 spans 12 amino acids. Trimming removed 1 base from V and 8 bases from J, with 8 bases in between. This CDR3 is CASSLYREGYTF. The CDR3 nucleotides read TGTGCCAGCAGTTTATACAGGGAGGGCTACACCTTC.

The chain couples TRBV2 to TRBJ1-4; 7 bases match TRBD1. This CDR3 spans 15 amino acids. The trim removed 4 bases at V and 7 bases at J, leaving 9 bases unmatched. Per germline, CDR1 SNHLY and CDR2 FYNNEI. The CDR3 is CASSGGRQGVEKLFF. The DNA of the CDR3 is TGTGCCAGCAGTGGTGGCCGACAGGGTGTTGAAAAACTGTTTTTT.

This clone was found a few times. The V call is TRBV30, the J call TRBJ1-1, with D hard to call. The CDR3 sequence is 11 residues long. V dropped 2 bases and J dropped 5 bases, with 6 bases sitting between them. Germline values: CDR1 GTSNPN, CDR2 SVGIG (reference sequence). The CDR3: CAWSPQTEAFF. The CDR3 DNA is TGTGCCTGGAGTCCCCAGACTGAAGCTTTCTTT.

The chain is built from TRBV9 and TRBJ2-7; D gene unclear. Germline CDR1 and CDR2: SGDLS and YYNGEE. With 0 bases removed from V and 2 bases from J, the gap between germline ends came to 9 bases. CDR3 length equals 14 residues. The DNA for the CDR3 is TGTGCCAGCAGCGTAGCGGTGGGCCCCTACGAGCAGTACTTC. This gives the protein CASSVAVGPYEQYF.

The chain has TRBV7-9 and TRBJ2-1; D not resolved. V was clipped by 5 bases and J by 10 bases, with 9 bases between them. Germline V gene lookup returns CDR1 SEHNR and CDR2 FQNEAQ (reference sequence). The CDR3 is 11 residues long. CDR3: CASSPTIEQFF. CDR3 nucleotide sequence: TGTGCCAGCAGCCCCACAATAGAGCAGTTCTTC.

This rearrangement joins TRBV5-1 to TRBJ1-2, with D uncertain. CDR3 length equals 14 residues. V lost 0 bases to trimming and J lost 4 bases, with 10 bases between them. Germline CDR1 SGHRS, CDR2 YFSETQ. The CDR3 nucleotides read TGCGCCAGCAGCTTGGAGGGTCGACGCTATGGCTACACCTTC. Its translation: CASSLEGRRYGYTF.

This chain links TRBV4-3 with TRBJ1-3; D gene ambiguous. Per germline, CDR1 LGHNA and CDR2 YSLEER. The CDR3 consists of 14 residues. V was shortened by 1 base and J by 4 bases, with 8 bases between the two germline ends. CDR3 DNA: TGCGCCAGCAGCCAAGGCGAGGAAGGAAACACCATATATTTT. It encodes CASSQGEEGNTIYF.

The chain couples TRBV30 to TRBJ1-4; D remains ambiguous. Per the germline V gene, CDR1 is GTSNPN and CDR2 is SVGIG (reference sequence). V dropped 7 bases and J dropped 8 bases, with 11 bases sitting between them. The CDR3 totals 11 residues. This CDR3 reads CAFRRREKLFF. CDR3 in DNA: TGTGCCTTCCGGAGACGCGAAAAACTGTTTTTT.